These 29 T cell receptor beta chains originate from one sample sequenced in a study of tumor and adjacent non-tumor tissue in lung cancer. This sample's RNA came from whole unsorted tissue. More than 3 cm separated this lung sample from the edge of the tumor. The library came from three nested PCR rounds adapted from ARM-PCR protocols. TCRdb called the multiplex PCR reads again in MiXCR, with one record for every CDR3 protein. Altogether 60,000 to 85,000 distinct CDR3 sequences are present, more than 75% being singletons, with the ten largest covering around 43%. The sequenced material came from distant non-tumor lung tissue. The receptors stem from a man aged 60-69 years with non-small cell lung cancer.

The chain has TRBV20-1 and TRBJ2-1, with D perhaps TRBD1 or TRBD2 (6 bases each). V lost 5 bases and J 5 bases, leaving 10 bases between the germline ends. CDR1 is DFQATT, CDR2 SNEGSKA, per germline (reference sequence). The CDR3 is made up of 12 amino acids. CDR3 nucleotide sequence: TGCAGTGCTGGGGGGCTGAACAATGAGCAGTTCTTC. It is translated as CSAGGLNNEQFF.

Turning to this clonotype: No conserved phenylalanine or tryptophan is present at the end of the CDR3, so a read error is the likely explanation. The chain employs TRBV5-6 and TRBJ1-6; D uncertain. Per the germline V gene, CDR1 is SGHDT and CDR2 is YYEEEE. The V end lost 1 base, the J end lost 10 bases, and 15 bases lay between the germline ends. This CDR3 is 15 amino acids long. CDR3: CASSLRRVNGSPLHI. CDR3 coding DNA: TGTGCCAGCAGCTTGAGGCGGGTGAATGGATCACCCCTCCACATT.

Points on this clonotype: This could be a read error, since a much larger clone is one nucleotide away. The rearrangement links TRBV5-1 to TRBJ2-7, with no clear D. Looked up from germline, CDR1 is SGHRS and CDR2 is YFSETQ. The CDR3 runs 13 residues. CDR3 sequence: CASSFASTYVQYF. DNA for the CDR3: TGCGCCAGCAGCTTCGCCAGTACCTACGTGCAGTACTTC.

A note on this clonotype: An end of the junction does not agree with germline; a read error may underlie this. The rearrangement links TRBV7-8 to TRBJ2-7; D unresolved. This CDR3 has 16 residues. CDR1 and CDR2 (germline): SGHVS, FQNEAQ. This CDR3 is CVSSLDGLGSFYEQYF. CDR3 DNA: TGTGTCAGCAGCTTAGATGGGCTCGGCAGCTTCTATGAGCAGTACTTC.

In this sample, this clonotype turned up many times. The rearrangement uses TRBV28 and TRBJ2-7; D remains unclear. Trimming removed 4 bases at V and 2 bases at J, with 12 bases between. Germline CDR1 and CDR2: MDHEN and SYDVKM. CDR3 length: 14 amino acids. CDR3 nucleotides: TGTGCCAGCAGTTCGATTCGCGGCCCCTACGAGCAGTACTTC. As protein: CASSSIRGPYEQYF. Full variable domain (missing parts from reference TRBV28 and TRBJ2-7): DVKVTQSSRYLVKRTGEKVFLECVQDMDHENMFWYRQDPGLGLRLIYFSYDVKMKEKGDIPEGYSVSREKKERFSLILESASTNQTSMYLCASSSIRGPYEQYFGPGTRLTVT.

As regards this clonotype: A read error may produce the germline difference seen at one junction end. Here the CDR3 reads CASSSQGLAGNNKQFF. The CDR3 nucleotides read TGTGCCAGCAGCTCCCAGGGACTAGCGGGTAACAATAAGCAGTTCTTT. This rearrangement joins TRBV11-3 to TRBJ2-1; the match to TRBD2 covers 12 bases. The CDR3 spans 16 residues. Germline V gene sequence: CDR1 SGHNT, CDR2 YENEEA.

The sample holds one count of this clonotype. CDR3 amino acids: CSARFPGQGTDTQYF. The DNA of the CDR3 is TGCAGTGCTAGGTTTCCGGGACAGGGCACAGATACGCAGTATTTT. The chain uses TRBV20-1 and TRBJ2-3; 8 bases agree with TRBD1. The ends lost 3 bases at V and 1 base at J; junction bases unmatched: 6. Germline CDR1 is DFQATT and CDR2 is SNEGSKA (reference sequence). The CDR3 runs to 15 residues.

The V gene is TRBV6-2 or TRBV6-3, the J gene TRBJ2-3; weak D call: TRBD1 (6 bases). The CDR3 extends over 14 amino acids. Trimming shortened V by 9 bases and J by 5 bases, and 18 bases separated the two germline ends. Germline assignment: CDR1 MNHEY and CDR2 SVGEGT. This chain's CDR3 is CASSPRIGGDTQYF. The DNA of the CDR3 is TGTGCCAGTAGCCCCCGGATAGGGGGAGATACGCAGTATTTT.

Concerning this clonotype: The junction differs from germline at one of its ends, possibly a read error. The chain joins TRBV29-1 to TRBJ1-1; TRBD1 aligns across 7 bases. The germline V gene encodes CDR1 SQVTM and CDR2 ANQGSEA. The CDR3 is made up of 13 amino acids. The CDR3 reads CSASAGGDTETLF. Here the CDR3 DNA reads TGCAGCGCATCGGCAGGGGGGGACACTGAAACTCTCTTT.

Remarks on this clonotype: The junction differs from germline at one of its ends, possibly a read error. V is TRBV29-1 and J is TRBJ2-7; TRBD2 agrees at 7 bases. Looked up from germline, CDR1 is SQVTM and CDR2 is ANQGSEA. The CDR3 contains 14 residues. CDR3 sequence reads: CSVEDMGTIYELYF. The CDR3 DNA follows: TGCAGCGTTGAAGATATGGGGACTATTTACGAGCTGTACTTC.

Of note for this clonotype: The CDR3 does not end in the conserved phenylalanine or tryptophan, so this is likely a read error. This chain uses TRBV5-4 with TRBJ2-5; D gene ambiguous. Germline V gene data show CDR1 as SGHNT and CDR2 as YYREEE (reference sequence). V lost 3 bases, J lost 6 bases, and 15 bases lay in between. The CDR3 loop spans 14 amino acids. The CDR3, as DNA: TGTGCCAGCAGCTGCGACGAACAGACGAAGACCCAGTACCTC. This sequence encodes CASSCDEQTKTQYL.

In its sample, this clonotype ranks as medium-sized (0.01 to 0.1%). J is TRBJ1-5 and V is TRBV12-3 or TRBV12-4; D possibly corresponds to TRBD1 (5 bases). Trimming took off 6 bases at V and 0 bases at J, with 15 bases between the two ends. This CDR3 is built from 16 residues. The DNA for the CDR3 is TGTGCCAGCAGCCCGCCGGACAAATATAGCAATCAGCCCCAGCATTTT. Residues: CASSPPDKYSNQPQHF.

The table lists this clonotype with a few counts. The germline gene is not matched at one end of the junction; a read error may be the cause. The chain joins TRBV4-2 to TRBJ1-2; possibly TRBD1 for D (6 bases). CDR1 is LGHNA, CDR2 YNFKEQ, per germline. The CDR3 sequence is 16 residues long. CDR3 coding DNA: TGTGCCAGTAGCCAAGGTAGTGCGGGGACAATACATGTCTACACCTTC. Its protein product is CASSQGSAGTIHVYTF.

As concerns this clonotype: The junction shows a germline mismatch at one end, possibly a read error. This chain uses TRBV5-6 with TRBJ2-1; 12 bases are shared with TRBD1. From germline, CDR1 is SGHDT and CDR2 YYEEEE. The CDR3 is 16 amino acids. Here the CDR3 reads CASSFGGQGAWNERFF. DNA of the CDR3: TGTGCCAGCAGCTTTGGGGGACAGGGGGCCTGGAATGAGCGGTTCTTC.

Turning to this clonotype: Germline and junction disagree at one end, which may indicate a read error. V is TRBV6-1 and J is TRBJ2-5; D possibly corresponds to TRBD2 (5 bases). Germline assignment: CDR1 MNHNS and CDR2 SASEGT. The CDR3 loop spans 14 amino acids. CDR3 coding DNA: TGTGCCAGCAGTAGCGTGAGGGCCGTGGAGACCCGGTACTTC. It encodes CASSSVRAVETRYF.

The CDR3 DNA is TGTGCCAGCAGGGGGTGGGGGCCAGCCTACGAGCAGTACTTC. It codes for CASRGWGPAYEQYF. The V call is TRBV6-2 or TRBV6-3, the J call TRBJ2-7; TRBD1 might be the D (6 bases). Trimming took 6 bases from V and 2 from J, leaving 14 bases between them. This CDR3 spans 14 amino acids. Germline CDR1 reads MNHEY; CDR2 reads SVGEGT.

Concerning this clonotype itself: A read error may produce the germline difference seen at one junction end. V is TRBV10-3 and J is TRBJ2-3, with 15 bases matching TRBD2. CDR3 length: 17 residues. Germline V CDR1 and CDR2: ENHRY, SYGVKD. The CDR3 region is CAINEMGTSGRSGTQYF. The CDR3 bases are TGTGCCATCAATGAGATGGGGACTAGCGGGAGGTCGGGTACGCAGTATTTT.

With respect to this clonotype: Relative to the germline gene, one junction end is altered; a read error may explain this. The V and J genes are TRBV5-1 and TRBJ2-3; D ambiguous. Germline-derived CDR1 and CDR2 are SGHRS and YFSETQ. The CDR3 runs 15 residues. The CDR3 sequence: CTSSPGARPTDTQYF. In DNA form, the CDR3 reads TGCACCAGCAGCCCCGGAGCACGACCCACAGATACGCAGTATTTT.

To note about this clonotype: Sequence at one end of the junction differs from germline and may be a read error. The chain is built from TRBV6-1 and TRBJ2-3; D is possibly TRBD1 (5 bases). Per the germline V gene, CDR1 is MNHNS and CDR2 is SASEGT. The CDR3 consists of 15 residues. The CDR3 sequence: CGSSELQGSTFTQYF. As DNA, the CDR3 is TGTGGCAGCAGTGAACTTCAGGGTAGCACATTTACGCAGTATTTT.

As to this clonotype: A single base separates this from a much larger clone, so it may be a read error. The chain has TRBV5-5 and TRBJ2-1; the match to TRBD1 covers 10 bases. The length of the CDR3 is 15 residues. Germline V lookup: CDR1 SGHKS, CDR2 YYEKEE (reference sequence). V lost 4 bases, J lost 5 bases, and 6 bases stayed unmatched. The CDR3 loop is CASSGGQGIHNEQFF. The CDR3 nucleotides are TGTGCCAGCAGCGGGGGACAGGGGATACACAATGAGCAGTTCTTC.

Points on this clonotype: One junction end disagrees with the germline gene, perhaps due to a read error. The genes are TRBV5-1 and TRBJ2-1; 9 nucleotides match TRBD1. The CDR3 covers 14 residues. Germline-derived CDR1 and CDR2 are SGHRS and YFSETQ. The CDR3 loop is CANSSWTGANEQFF. In DNA, the CDR3 is TGCGCCAACAGCTCCTGGACAGGGGCGAATGAGCAGTTCTTC.

This chain links TRBV16 with TRBJ1-5; D not resolved. The end of the DNA fits TRBJ2-3 better, so the J call may be wrong. Germline CDR1 is KGHSY and CDR2 is FQNENV. CDR3 length equals 15 residues. DNA for the CDR3: TGTGCCAGCAGTCAAATCGACGCCTTAAATCAGGCCCAGTATTTT. Its translation is CASSQIDALNQAQYF.

The gene calls are TRBV29-1 and TRBJ1-5; weak D call: TRBD1 (5 bases). CDR1 and CDR2 (germline): SQVTM, ANQGSEA. CDR3 size: 12 residues. Trimming left V 8 bases short and J 8 bases short, with 16 bases between. The DNA for the CDR3 is TGCAGCCTCGGGGACTGGAATAAGCCCCAGCATTTT. Protein sequence: CSLGDWNKPQHF.

In this sample, this clonotype turned up once. No conserved phenylalanine or tryptophan ends this CDR3, so it is likely a read error. The chain carries TRBV29-1 and TRBJ2-7, with TRBD1 matching 9 bases. This CDR3 contains 12 residues. Germline CDR1 SQVTM, CDR2 ANQGSEA. CDR3 residues: CSVGTGAYEQYL. CDR3 sequence (DNA): TGCAGCGTTGGGACAGGGGCCTATGAGCAGTACTTG.

The V and J genes are TRBV6-1 and TRBJ2-7; the D gene is possibly TRBD1 (6 bases). Germline V gene sequence: CDR1 MNHNS, CDR2 SASEGT. V was cut by 6 bases and J by 10 bases, with 28 bases left in between. The CDR3 runs 16 residues. The CDR3 spells CASSRRLLTGPTYQYF. The CDR3 DNA reads as TGTGCCAGCAGCAGAAGACTTTTGACAGGACCAACCTACCAGTACTTC.

A word on this clonotype: This may be a read error, as it is one base from a much larger clone. V usage is TRBV28 and J usage is TRBJ2-7, with 9 bases that match TRBD2. From germline, CDR1 is MDHEN and CDR2 SYDVKM. The CDR3 extends over 15 amino acids. The CDR3 sequence: CAISSVLAGRREQYF. CDR3 nucleotides: TGTGCCATCAGTTCGGTCCTAGCGGGGCGGAGAGAGCAGTACTTC.

About this clonotype itself: At one of its ends the junction is not consistent with the germline gene, which may arise from a read error. The rearrangement links TRBV12-3 or TRBV12-4 to TRBJ2-7; D unresolved. The CDR3 is made up of 13 amino acids. CDR3 nucleotide sequence: TGTGCAAGCAGTTTCGGCAACGCCTACAAGCAGTACTTC. Its translation is CASSFGNAYKQYF.

Turning to this clonotype: Its ends do not fully match the called genes, so a read error is possible. This rearrangement joins TRBV6-1 to TRBJ2-7; 7 bases map to TRBD2. CDR1 and CDR2 from the germline V gene are MNHNS and SASEGT. The CDR3 has 16 amino acids. The CDR3 here is CTSTDQGLGDYYEQYF. The CDR3 DNA reads TGTACCAGCACCGACCAGGGTCTAGGGGACTACTACGAGCAGTACTTC.

As to this clonotype: One junction end does not reproduce the germline sequence, and a read error may be involved. The chain has TRBV5-6 and TRBJ1-2; D not resolved. Germline values: CDR1 SGHDT, CDR2 YYEEEE. The CDR3 extends over 13 amino acids. The CDR3 region is CASSFTRRSGHTF. CDR3 DNA: TGTGCCAGTAGCTTCACTAGGAGGTCTGGCCACACCTTC.